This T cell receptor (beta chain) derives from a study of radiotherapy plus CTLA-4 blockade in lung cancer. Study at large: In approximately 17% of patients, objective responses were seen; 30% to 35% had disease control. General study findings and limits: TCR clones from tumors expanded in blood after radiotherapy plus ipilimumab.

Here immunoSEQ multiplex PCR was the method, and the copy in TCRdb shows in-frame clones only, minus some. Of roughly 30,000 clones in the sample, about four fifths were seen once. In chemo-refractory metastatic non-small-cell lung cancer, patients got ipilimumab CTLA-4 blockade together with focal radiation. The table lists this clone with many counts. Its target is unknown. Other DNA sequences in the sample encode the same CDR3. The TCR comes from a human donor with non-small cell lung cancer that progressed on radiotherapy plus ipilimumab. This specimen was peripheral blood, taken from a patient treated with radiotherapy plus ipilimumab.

Here the CDR3 reads CASSVPGAGEQYF. In DNA, the CDR3 is TGTGCCAGCAGCGTTCCGGGGGCGGGGGAGCAGTACTTC. V gene TRBV9 combines with J gene TRBJ2-7; TRBD1 or TRBD2 may be the D gene (6 bases each). The CDR3 consists of 13 residues. V was cut by 2 bases and J by 7 bases, with 13 bases left in between. Per germline, CDR1 SGDLS and CDR2 YYNGEE.